This T cell receptor beta chain derives from a study of blood T cells in healthy people across ages. Study context: Template switching captured about one barcoded beta molecule per two T cells.

General observations from the study: PBMCs that were unsorted prevented a conclusive naive versus antigen-experienced comparison. Estimates drawn from one million T cells were deemed to understate diversity.

The germline CDR1 and CDR2 sequences are DFQATT and SNEGSKA (reference sequence). CDR3 length: 16 residues. J lost 4 bases, V lost 3 bases, and 11 bases had no gene match. Many counts were recorded for this clonotype. No antigen is known for it. A second PCR, run for roughly 7 to 12 cycles, used a sample-barcoded 5' primer plus a J-beta primer mix. From the 5' RACE reads, TCRdb called clonotypes with MiXCR, one entry per CDR3 protein. Of approximately 1,100,000 distinct CDR3 sequences listed, under 45% are singletons. Material for sequencing was blood. The V gene is TRBV20-1, the J gene TRBJ2-7, with 11 bases aligning to TRBD1. The TCR originated in a woman aged 55-75 years in good health. CDR3 residues: CSARESGTGGVYEQYF. CDR3 DNA sequence: TGCAGTGCTAGGGAATCAGGGACAGGGGGAGTATACGAGCAGTACTTC.